The rows below give T cell receptor beta chains drawn from one sample of a study of blood T cell repertoires in COVID-19. The assay was immunoSEQ multiplex PCR, and TCRdb's table has in-frame clones only and misses some. The sample carries about 670,000 clones, about 90% recorded once. The source material was peripheral blood. These receptors all stem from a woman under 30 with acute or convalescent COVID-19. CDR3s include the opening cysteine and the closing phenylalanine or tryptophan. D genes are given only for firm matches. Clone size is not always given. Where it is, it says once, few, many or a class for expanded clones.

>TRBV7-9|-|TRBJ1-2|-
CASSLAGLQGKHGYTF
TGTGCCAGCAGCTTAGCGGGCCTTCAGGGGAAACATGGCTACACCTTC
>TRBV6-5|-|TRBJ1-6|TRBD1
CASSRQGGYSPLHF
TGTGCCAGCAGTCGACAGGGGGGGTATTCACCCCTCCACTTT
>TRBV24-1|-|TRBJ2-7|TRBD1
CATSDGTGTYEQYF
TGTGCCACCAGTGATGGGACAGGAACCTACGAGCAGTACTTC
>TRBV6-5|-|TRBJ2-3|TRBD1
CAGLVGTGGRDTQYF
TGTGCCGGGCTCGTCGGGACAGGGGGTAGAGATACGCAGTATTTT
>TRBV28|-|TRBJ1-2|-
CASTFERGRHTF
TGTGCCAGCACCTTCGAGCGGGGTAGGCATACCTTC
>TRBV5-4|-|TRBJ2-1|TRBD2
CASSSFLAVDEQFF
TGTGCCAGCAGCTCCTTCCTAGCGGTAGATGAGCAGTTCTTC
>TRBV18|-|TRBJ2-5|-
CASSPEETQYF
TGTGCCAGCTCACCAGAGGAGACCCAGTACTTC
>TRBV2|-|TRBJ2-7|TRBD2
CASSSPAGGRSHEQYF
TGTGCCAGCAGTTCACCAGCGGGGGGCCGGTCCCACGAGCAGTACTTC
>TRBV24-1|-|TRBJ2-2|-
CATSDFGGAGTGELFF
TGTGCCACCAGTGATTTTGGGGGGGCAGGGACCGGGGAGCTGTTTTTT
>TRBV4-3|-|TRBJ1-5|TRBD1
CASSQGSGGGNQPQHF
TGCGCCAGCAGCCAAGGGTCAGGGGGCGGGAATCAGCCCCAGCATTTT
>TRBV5-6|-|TRBJ2-7|-
CASSLAGWDNEQYF
TGTGCCAGCAGCTTGGCAGGGTGGGATAACGAGCAGTACTTC
>TRBV19|-|TRBJ2-7|TRBD1
CASSSSGGLYEQYF
TGTGCCAGTAGTTCCTCAGGGGGCCTCTACGAGCAGTACTTC
>TRBV5-5|-|TRBJ1-5|-
CASSFLGGDQPQHF
TGTGCCAGCAGCTTTCTCGGGGGTGATCAGCCCCAGCATTTT
>TRBV13|-|TRBJ2-3|TRBD2
CATTSYTQYF
TGTGCCACGACTAGCTATACGCAGTATTTT
>TRBV18|-|TRBJ1-1|-
CASSPEVGSTEAFF
TGTGCCAGCTCACCAGAGGTCGGCTCCACTGAAGCTTTCTTT
>TRBV11-2|-|TRBJ1-1|-
CASSLLKGGTEAFF
TGTGCCAGCAGCTTATTAAAGGGAGGAACTGAAGCTTTCTTT
>TRBV7-3|-|TRBJ1-6|-
CASSQGHTNSPLHF
TGTGCCAGCAGCCAGGGACATACTAATTCACCCCTCCACTTT
>TRBV19|-|TRBJ1-5|TRBD1
CASSMTGLEEPQHF
TGTGCCAGTAGCATGACAGGGTTGGAGGAGCCCCAGCATTTT
>TRBV5-1|once|TRBJ1-1|-
CASMRGNTEAFF
TGCGCCAGCATGCGGGGGAACACTGAAGCTTTCTTT
>TRBV7-9|-|TRBJ2-7|TRBD1
CASSDRDRSYEQYF
TGTGCCAGCAGCGACCGGGACAGATCCTACGAGCAGTACTTC
>TRBV19|-|TRBJ1-1|-
CASSIDNSNTEAFF
TGTGCCAGTAGTATAGATAACAGTAACACTGAAGCTTTCTTT
>TRBV2|-|TRBJ2-7|TRBD2
CASSDPLAGFYEQYF
TGTGCCAGCAGTGACCCCTTAGCGGGGTTCTACGAGCAGTACTTC
>TRBV9|-|TRBJ2-7|TRBD2
CASSTGAGGPHEQYF
TGTGCCAGCAGCACTGGGGCGGGGGGGCCCCACGAGCAGTACTTC
>TRBV7-9|-|TRBJ2-2|-
CASSLVRGGELFF
TGTGCCAGCAGCTTAGTCCGAGGCGGGGAGCTGTTTTTT
>TRBV15|-|TRBJ1-5|-
CATSPQGYSNQPQHF
TGTGCCACCTCGCCTCAGGGGTATAGCAATCAGCCCCAGCATTTT
>TRBV21-1|-|TRBJ2-3|-
CASTLSGYTDTQYF
TGTGCCAGCACTTTATCAGGCTACACAGATACGCAGTATTTT
>TRBV6-6|-|TRBJ1-1|-
CASRGEMNTEAFF
TGTGCCAGCCGTGGGGAGATGAACACTGAAGCTTTCTTT
>TRBV4-3|-|TRBJ2-3|-
CASSQERQSTDTQYF
TGCGCCAGCAGCCAGGAGCGGCAGAGCACAGATACGCAGTATTTT
>TRBV27|-|TRBJ2-2|TRBD2
CATRLAGGPGELFF
TGTGCCACCAGACTAGCGGGGGGGCCCGGGGAGCTGTTTTTT
>TRBV6-2/TRBV6-3|-|TRBJ2-3|TRBD2
CASSKLAGVGTDTQYF
TGTGCCAGCAGTAAACTAGCGGGGGTTGGAACAGATACGCAGTATTTT
>TRBV7-9|-|TRBJ2-3|-
CASSLRGGQGTDTQYF
TGTGCCAGCAGCTTACGTGGTGGGCAGGGCACAGATACGCAGTATTTT
>TRBV27|-|TRBJ1-1|TRBD1
CASSLRGGLNTEAFF
TGTGCCAGCAGTTTGCGAGGGGGCCTTAACACTGAAGCTTTCTTT
>TRBV28|-|TRBJ2-3|-
CASSFRQRTDTQYF
TGTGCCAGCAGTTTCAGACAGCGCACAGATACGCAGTATTTT
>TRBV6-5|-|TRBJ2-7|TRBD1
CASSYSGQGTYEQYF
TGTGCCAGCAGTTACTCGGGACAGGGGACCTACGAGCAGTACTTC
>TRBV4-1|-|TRBJ2-2|TRBD1
CASSQEPGQGSSGELFF
TGCGCCAGCAGCCAGGAACCGGGACAGGGGAGTTCCGGGGAGCTGTTTTTT
>TRBV5-8|-|TRBJ2-7|-
CASSPRTPYTYEQYF
TGTGCCAGCAGCCCGAGGACACCATATACCTACGAGCAGTACTTC
>TRBV19|-|TRBJ2-1|-
CASSKGGPHQGNEQFF
TGTGCCAGTAGTAAAGGGGGACCCCATCAAGGCAATGAGCAGTTCTTC
>TRBV5-1|few|TRBJ1-1|TRBD1
CASSYGTGAVNTEAFF
TGCGCCAGCAGCTACGGGACAGGGGCGGTTAACACTGAAGCTTTCTTT
>TRBV27|-|TRBJ1-6|TRBD1
CASTGTGDNNSPLHF
TGTGCCAGCACCGGGACAGGGGACAATAATTCACCCCTCCACTTT
>TRBV10-3|once|TRBJ2-3|-
CAMKSGETDTQYF
TGTGCCATGAAATCGGGGGAGACAGATACGCAGTATTTT
>TRBV5-5|-|TRBJ1-2|-
CASSLRDSYGYTF
TGTGCCAGCAGCCTCCGCGACAGCTATGGCTACACCTTC
>TRBV2|-|TRBJ2-7|-
CASSGGETTYEQYF
TGTGCCAGCTCTGGTGGGGAGACTACCTACGAGCAGTACTTC
>TRBV15|once|TRBJ1-4|TRBD1
CATSTGGLTNEKLFF
TGTGCCACCAGCACAGGGGGCTTAACTAATGAAAAACTGTTTTTT
>TRBV5-1|-|TRBJ1-1|-
CASSLGRWTLNTEAFF
TGCGCCAGCAGCTTGGGCAGGTGGACTCTGAACACTGAAGCTTTCTTT
>TRBV2|-|TRBJ2-5|TRBD2
CASSDGRSHF
TGTGCCAGCAGCGACGGGAGGTCCCACTTC
>TRBV7-8|-|TRBJ2-3|-
CASSPPQTDTQYF
TGTGCCAGCAGCCCTCCACAGACAGATACGCAGTATTTT
>TRBV9|-|TRBJ1-2|-
CASSVSGQPTIYGYTF
TGTGCCAGCAGCGTATCTGGCCAGCCTACTATCTATGGCTACACCTTC
>TRBV10-3|-|TRBJ1-5|-
CAISESQWQAHTLYSNQPQHF
TGTGCCATCAGTGAGTCGCAGTGGCAGGCGCACACTCTATATAGCAATCAGCCCCAGCATTTT
>TRBV7-8|-|TRBJ2-1|-
CASSLGPGANEQFF
TGTGCCAGCAGCTTAGGTCCAGGGGCCAATGAGCAGTTCTTC
>TRBV12-3/TRBV12-4|few|TRBJ2-1|TRBD2
CASRPGTRYEQFF
TGTGCCAGCAGGCCAGGGACTAGATATGAGCAGTTCTTC
>TRBV12-3/TRBV12-4|-|TRBJ1-2|-
CATSVGHLYGYTF
TGTGCCACTTCAGTAGGACATCTCTATGGCTACACCTTC
>TRBV3-1/TRBV3-2|-|TRBJ2-1|TRBD2
CASSQDLRLAGVDSYNEQFF
TGTGCCAGCAGCCAAGATTTACGGCTAGCGGGGGTGGACTCCTACAATGAGCAGTTCTTC
>TRBV27|-|TRBJ1-2|-
CASSLYPPFQSNYGYTF
TGTGCCAGCAGTTTATATCCCCCGTTCCAGTCTAACTATGGCTACACCTTC
>TRBV7-8|-|TRBJ1-3|-
CASSLITGAPGNTIYF
TGTGCCAGCAGCTTAATCACAGGAGCCCCTGGAAACACCATATATTTT
>TRBV5-4|-|TRBJ1-1|TRBD1
CASSLPGQSTEAFF
TGTGCCAGCAGCTTGCCGGGACAGAGTACTGAAGCTTTCTTT